These 21 T cell receptor beta chains were all obtained from the same sample, sequenced in a study of Ad26.COV2.S vaccination and SARS-CoV-2 variants. Treatment given: around 19 received Ad26.COV2.S at low or high dose, single or two shots; about five received placebo; per-sample allocation not given. Each sample was drawn 63 days after the first injection (of vaccine or placebo). Using immunoSEQ multiplex PCR, the repertoire was profiled, and TCRdb retains in-frame clones only, with some absent. The sample comprises about 480,000 clones, roughly 85% of which are singletons, and roughly 13% rests with the top ten. The source material was peripheral blood, sampled in a trial of Ad26.COV2.S vaccine versus placebo. The receptors were sampled from a person between 18 and 65 years old who received the Ad26.COV2.S COVID-19 vaccine or a placebo.

The gene calls are TRBV2 and TRBJ2-1, with a tentative D call TRBD2 (5 bases). The ends were cut back, 5 bases at V and 2 bases at J, with 13 bases in the middle. Looked up from germline, CDR1 is SNHLY and CDR2 is FYNNEI. The CDR3 extends over 15 amino acids. For the CDR3, the DNA is TGTGCCAGCAGTTCCAGCGGAGGAACCTACAATGAGCAGTTCTTC. It specifies CASSSSGGTYNEQFF.

The chain has TRBV27 and TRBJ2-7, with D possibly being TRBD2 (5 bases). The CDR3 runs to 14 residues. Looked up from germline, CDR1 is MNHEY and CDR2 is SMNVEV (reference sequence). V was clipped by 3 bases and J by 0 bases, with 9 bases between them. The CDR3 region is CASSFSESSYEQYF. CDR3 sequence (DNA): TGTGCCAGCAGTTTTAGCGAAAGCTCCTACGAGCAGTACTTC.

The J gene is TRBJ1-1, the V gene TRBV19, with a tentative D call TRBD1 (6 bases). Germline assignment: CDR1 LNHDA and CDR2 SQIVND (reference sequence). The CDR3 totals 12 residues. The ends were cut back, 9 bases at V and 4 bases at J, with 12 bases in the middle. The CDR3 coding sequence is TGTGCCAGCCACAGGGACCGCACTGAAGCTTTCTTT. This gives the protein CASHRDRTEAFF.

The J gene is TRBJ1-6, the V gene TRBV6-5, with D possibly matching TRBD1 (6 bases). CDR3 length: 14 amino acids. Germline assignment: CDR1 MNHEY and CDR2 SVGAGI. Trimming left V 4 bases short and J 15 bases short, with 19 bases between. Written as DNA, the CDR3 is TGTGCCAGCAGTTCTGGGACGGGGGCATTGGGCCTCCACTTT. Encoded protein: CASSSGTGALGLHF.

This clone has only one observation. The V gene is TRBV30, the J gene TRBJ1-2; possibly TRBD1 for D (6 bases). The CDR3 is 15 residues long. V lost 4 bases and J 0 bases, leaving 15 bases between the germline ends. Germline CDR1 reads GTSNPN; CDR2 reads SVGIG (reference sequence). The CDR3 DNA is TGTGCCTGGAAATGGGGCAGGGGCACTAACTATGGCTACACCTTC. This codes for CAWKWGRGTNYGYTF.

The V and J genes are TRBV6-5 and TRBJ1-1, with 8 positions matching TRBD1. The CDR3 extends over 14 amino acids. After removal of 4 bases from V and 4 bases from J, the junction contained 5 bases not matched to a gene. From germline, CDR1 is MNHEY and CDR2 SVGAGI. The CDR3 here is CASSLTGVTTEAFF. In DNA, the CDR3 is TGTGCCAGCAGTTTGACAGGGGTGACCACTGAAGCTTTCTTT.

This clone was seen a handful of times. This chain uses TRBV28 with TRBJ1-5; no definite D call. The V end lost 2 bases, the J end lost 4 bases, and 6 bases lay between the germline ends. The CDR3 is 13 residues long. The germline gives CDR1 MDHEN, CDR2 SYDVKM. The CDR3 loop reads CASSLGWNQPQHF. The CDR3 region has the DNA TGTGCCAGCAGTTTAGGCTGGAATCAGCCCCAGCATTTT.

The V call is TRBV9, the J call TRBJ2-3, with no clear D. The CDR3 length is 14 residues. Trimming removed 0 bases from V and 2 bases from J, with 7 bases in between. Germline V gives CDR1 SGDLS, CDR2 YYNGEE. The chain's CDR3 is CASSVVGNTDTQYF. CDR3 nucleotide sequence: TGTGCCAGCAGCGTAGTGGGGAACACAGATACGCAGTATTTT. The full variable domain, completed using reference TRBV9 and TRBJ2-3, is DSGVTQTPKHLITATGQRVTLRCSPRSGDLSVYWYQQSLDQGLQFLIQYYNGEERAKGNILERFSAQQFPDLHSELNLSSLELGDSALYFCASSVVGNTDTQYFGPGTRLTVL.

CDR3 in amino acids: CATSRDLPSANDGYTF. The DNA for the CDR3 is TGTGCCACCAGCAGAGATCTTCCGTCGGCAAACGATGGCTACACCTTC. The V call is TRBV15, the J call TRBJ1-2; D is unresolved. This CDR3 has 16 residues. Germline V gene lookup returns CDR1 LNHNV and CDR2 YYDKDF (reference sequence). V was clipped by 0 bases and J by 6 bases, with 17 bases between them.

V usage is TRBV5-8 and J usage is TRBJ1-5, with 11 bases aligning to TRBD1. Unmatched junction bases numbered 3, after V lost 3 bases and J lost 7 bases. Germline loops: CDR1 SGHTS, CDR2 YDEGEE. The CDR3 has 14 amino acids. The CDR3 DNA reads as TGTGCCAGCAGCTGGACAGGGGGCGGGCAGCCCCAGCATTTT. Protein: CASSWTGGGQPQHF.

The J gene is TRBJ1-1, the V gene TRBV12-3 or TRBV12-4, with no clear D. Trimming left V 2 bases short and J 1 base short, with 5 bases between. This CDR3 comprises 13 residues. CDR3 DNA: TGTGCCAGCAGTTTAAGCTCGAACACTGAAGCTTTCTTT. Amino acids: CASSLSSNTEAFF.

The J gene is TRBJ2-5, the V gene TRBV6-5, with TRBD2 matching 8 bases. Losses at the gene ends were 10 bases for V and 2 bases for J; bases not matched to a gene: 9. In germline, CDR1 is MNHEY, CDR2 SVGAGI. The CDR3 contains 14 residues. The CDR3 here is CATLGAGGQETQYF. CDR3 DNA sequence: TGTGCCACCTTAGGGGCGGGAGGACAAGAGACCCAGTACTTC.

The J gene is TRBJ2-7, the V gene TRBV3-1 (or the pseudogene TRBV3-2); TRBD1 is a possible D gene (5 bases). Germline assignment: CDR1 LGHDT and CDR2 YNNKEL (reference sequence). V was clipped by 0 bases and J by 2 bases, with 11 bases between them. The length of the CDR3 is 15 residues. The CDR3 spells CASSQDGDSPYEQYF. CDR3 DNA sequence: TGTGCCAGCAGCCAAGACGGAGACAGCCCCTACGAGCAGTACTTC.

The rearrangement joins TRBV6-1 to TRBJ2-3; D is ambiguous. Germline-derived CDR1 and CDR2 are MNHNS and SASEGT. This CDR3 contains 11 residues. V lost 3 bases, J lost 6 bases, and 4 bases lay in between. In DNA, the CDR3 is TGTGCCAGCAGTGAGGGTGATACGCAGTATTTT. Encoded protein: CASSEGDTQYF.

For the CDR3, the DNA is TGTGCCAGCAGTTTCAGCCGACCGTACAATCAGCCCCAGCATTTT. Translation: CASSFSRPYNQPQHF. The chain has TRBV28 and TRBJ1-5; D not resolved. V lost 3 bases to trimming and J lost 3 bases, with 12 bases between them. The germline V gene has CDR1 MDHEN and CDR2 SYDVKM. The CDR3 extends over 15 amino acids.

The CDR3 region has the DNA TGTGCCAGTAGTCTGGGAGGTGTCGGGTTTTTGAGCTCTGAAGCTTTCTTT. It yields the protein CASSLGGVGFLSSEAFF. The rearrangement links TRBV19 to TRBJ1-1; no definite D call. Deletions cut 5 bases from V and 6 bases from J, with 25 bases between. The length of the CDR3 is 17 residues. CDR1 LNHDA and CDR2 SQIVND come from the germline V gene (reference sequence).

This clone was counted a few times. This sequence joins TRBV4-3 and TRBJ2-4; TRBD2 agrees at 8 bases. V dropped 0 bases and J dropped 9; count of bases not matched to a gene: 7. The CDR3 consists of 15 residues. CDR1 is LGHNA and CDR2 is YSLEER in the germline V gene. CDR3 nucleotides: TGCGCCAGCAGCCAAGATCCCCGGGGGGGTGGCATTCAGTACTTC. This translates into CASSQDPRGGGIQYF.

This clone came up many times. The V call is TRBV11-3, the J call TRBJ2-2; unclear D gene. V shed 5 bases and J shed 0 bases, with 7 bases lying between them. This CDR3 spans 14 amino acids. CDR1 SGHNT and CDR2 YENEEA come from the germline V gene. The CDR3 DNA is TGTGCCAGCAGCCGCCGGGCGAACACCGGGGAGCTGTTTTTT. Amino acids: CASSRRANTGELFF.

The J gene is TRBJ1-1, the V gene TRBV28; possible D gene TRBD1, 6 bases. The V end lost 2 bases, the J end lost 0 bases, and 13 bases lay between the germline ends. The CDR3 length is 16 residues. The V gene's germline CDR1 is MDHEN and CDR2 SYDVKM. The DNA for the CDR3 is TGTGCCAGCAGTTTAAGTCAGGGGACCATGAACACTGAAGCTTTCTTT. This codes for CASSLSQGTMNTEAFF.

This clone has a single count. V is TRBV15 and J is TRBJ2-7; maybe TRBD1 (7 bases). Trimming removed 5 bases at V and 0 bases at J, with 17 bases between. The germline CDR1 and CDR2 sequences are LNHNV and YYDKDF (reference sequence). The CDR3 runs 16 residues. The CDR3 spells CATSSTWQGGSYEQYF. CDR3 DNA: TGTGCCACCAGCTCCACCTGGCAGGGGGGCTCCTACGAGCAGTACTTC.

The chain joins TRBV28 to TRBJ2-1; D possibly corresponds to TRBD2 (6 bases). The V gene's germline CDR1 is MDHEN and CDR2 SYDVKM. Trimming took 3 bases from V and 5 from J, leaving 14 bases between them. The CDR3 spans 15 residues. The CDR3 nucleotides are TGTGCCAGCAGTTTCCTCGGGAGTGGAGACAATGAGCAGTTCTTC. Protein sequence: CASSFLGSGDNEQFF. The whole variable domain, remainder taken from reference TRBV28 and TRBJ2-1, is DVKVTQSSRYLVKRTGEKVFLECVQDMDHENMFWYRQDPGLGLRLIYFSYDVKMKEKGDIPEGYSVSREKKERFSLILESASTNQTSMYLCASSFLGSGDNEQFFGPGTRLTVL.